The 23 T cell receptor beta chains below were found in one sample sequenced in a study of CXCR3-negative and CXCR3-positive naive CD8 T cells. No antigen has been assigned to these receptors. 5' RACE with UMI labels generated the TRB cDNA libraries. TCRdb re-analyzed the 5' RACE reads; it lists each CDR3 protein once, without DNA. The specimen's table records over 100,000 distinct CDR3 sequences. The study, taken as a whole, reports: Naive cells with CXCR3 showed TRB CDR3s that were more hydrophobic than those in CXCR3-negative naive cells.

The sample taken for sequencing was naive CXCR3+ CD8+ T cells from blood. Specified subset: CD45RO-CCR7+CD27+CD95- naive CD8+ T cells expressing CXCR3 (TNR3+). These receptors were collected from a human donor in good health. Some clones in this sample may be carry-over from other donors' samples.

The chain links TRBV6-5 to TRBJ1-3. Germline V gene data show CDR1 as MNHEY and CDR2 as SVGAGI. The CDR3 length is 14 residues. CDR3 amino acids: CASSYEAEGNTIYF.

This sequence joins TRBV5-1 and TRBJ1-1. The CDR3 loop spans 15 amino acids. CDR1 and CDR2 (germline): SGHRS, YFSETQ. The CDR3 is CASSLAGVADTEAFF.

V usage is TRBV30 and J usage is TRBJ2-3. The CDR3 is 15 residues long. The germline gives CDR1 GTSNPN, CDR2 SVGIG (reference sequence). CDR3: CAWSVGDTSTDTQYF.

V and J are TRBV27 and TRBJ2-2; with no DNA, the TCRdb D assignment of TRBD1 cannot be verified. The CDR3 has 16 residues. Germline loops: CDR1 MNHEY, CDR2 SMNVEV (reference sequence). CDR3 sequence reads: CASSYYQGLDTGELFF.

This sequence joins TRBV9 and TRBJ2-3; checking the TCRdb D call of TRBD2 is not possible without DNA. In germline, CDR1 is SGDLS, CDR2 YYNGEE. The CDR3 has 17 residues. CDR3 in amino acids: CASSAQTSGGYADTQYF.

This chain's CDR3 is CASSLGQGVDTGELFF. The rearrangement uses TRBV11-3 and TRBJ2-2; TCRdb's assignment of TRBD1 cannot be checked, as there is no DNA. The CDR3 is 16 amino acids. In germline, CDR1 is SGHNT, CDR2 YENEEA.

The chain joins TRBV7-2 to TRBJ2-7; TCRdb indicates TRBD1, and absent DNA this call remains unverified. The CDR3 consists of 13 residues. Germline V CDR1 and CDR2: SGHTA, FQGNSA. This CDR3 reads CAIDRENTYEQYF.

The chain combines TRBV29-1 with TRBJ2-1; TCRdb proposes TRBD1, but this gene call is untestable without DNA. There are 19 residues in the CDR3. Germline assignment: CDR1 SQVTM and CDR2 ANQGSEA. CDR3 sequence: CSVEIMSYGGANSYNEQFF.

The rearrangement links TRBV5-1 to TRBJ2-1. The CDR3 length is 11 residues. The germline gives CDR1 SGHRS, CDR2 YFSETQ. The CDR3 spells CASSSTKEQLF.

CDR3 protein: CAVMDPLGGTRYEQYF. The chain is built from TRBV10-3 and TRBJ2-7; no DNA is available, so the TRBD2 call from TCRdb remains unchecked. From germline, CDR1 is ENHRY and CDR2 SYGVKD. This CDR3 has 16 amino acids.

The chain employs TRBV5-4 and TRBJ1-1; TCRdb picks TRBD1, but there is no DNA to check that call. CDR3 length: 13 amino acids. Germline values: CDR1 SGHNT, CDR2 YYREEE (reference sequence). The CDR3 region is CASSLIRGTEAFF.

The gene calls are TRBV7-9 and TRBJ2-7. This CDR3 has 14 residues. Germline loops: CDR1 SEHNR, CDR2 FQNEAQ (reference sequence). CDR3 protein: CASSLAASSYEQYF.

This chain uses TRBV4-1 with TRBJ2-1; there is no DNA to check the TCRdb D call of TRBD1. Germline assignment: CDR1 MGHRA and CDR2 YSYEKL. The CDR3 loop spans 16 amino acids. The CDR3 is CASRWDGGPVQGEQFF.

V and J are TRBV29-1 and TRBJ2-7; TCRdb lists TRBD1, though no DNA is available to test this call. This CDR3 spans 12 amino acids. Germline loops: CDR1 SQVTM, CDR2 ANQGSEA. CDR3 amino acids: CSVEGDGYEQYF.

The chain links TRBV7-2 to TRBJ1-4. The CDR3 totals 18 residues. Germline V lookup: CDR1 SGHTA, CDR2 FQGNSA. This CDR3 is CASSLYIPTPATNEKLFF.

The chain joins TRBV4-3 to TRBJ1-2. CDR3 length: 14 residues. From germline, CDR1 is LGHNA and CDR2 YSLEER. The CDR3 protein is CASSQVLSNYGYTF.

This chain uses TRBV7-2 with TRBJ2-1; the TCRdb call, TRBD1, lacks DNA for checking. The CDR3 runs to 14 residues. Per the germline V gene, CDR1 is SGHTA and CDR2 is FQGNSA. The CDR3 sequence is CASSLDGNYNEQFF.

The V gene is TRBV20-1, the J gene TRBJ2-7; with no DNA, the TCRdb D assignment of TRBD2 cannot be verified. The CDR3 has 17 amino acids. Germline V gene lookup returns CDR1 DFQATT and CDR2 SNEGSKA (reference sequence). CDR3 amino acids: CSAIGGLAGGRTYEQYF.

This chain joins TRBV10-1 and TRBJ2-1; the D gene TCRdb calls, TRBD2, cannot be checked with no DNA. The germline gives CDR1 WNHNN, CDR2 SYGVQD (reference sequence). CDR3 size: 15 residues. CDR3 amino acids: CASSVERETYNEQFF.

This chain links TRBV27 with TRBJ2-2; TCRdb's D gene call, TRBD1, goes unchecked for lack of DNA. The CDR3 is 15 amino acids. Germline V gives CDR1 MNHEY, CDR2 SMNVEV (reference sequence). The CDR3 loop is CASSVGAGNPGELFF.

V usage is TRBV12-3 or TRBV12-4 and J usage is TRBJ2-1; the D call from TCRdb, TRBD1, cannot be confirmed without DNA. The CDR3 runs to 14 residues. The CDR3: CASSFPGAYNEQFF.

The rearrangement joins TRBV7-9 to TRBJ2-7. The CDR3 extends over 12 amino acids. Germline V gene sequence: CDR1 SEHNR, CDR2 FQNEAQ (reference sequence). The CDR3 protein is CASSQIPHEQYF.

This sequence joins TRBV2 and TRBJ1-1. The CDR3 runs to 15 residues. In germline, CDR1 is SNHLY, CDR2 FYNNEI. The CDR3 spells CASSTPARGLPEAFF.